This entry describes one TCR beta chain. Produced via immunoSEQ multiplex PCR; TCRdb's table is partial and in-frame only. The table records about 140,000 clones, more than 70% of them present only once. This record comes from a study of blood T cell repertoires in COVID-19. Study as a whole: Acute and convalescent COVID-19 samples came from the United States, Italy and Spain. In each case, the material was cDNA or gDNA derived from T cells, B-cell-depleted T cells, or PBMCs.

The receptor was isolated from a man between 50 and 59 years old with active or convalescent COVID-19. The sample comprised peripheral blood.

The CDR3 nucleotides read TGTGCCAGCAGCTCCCCCAGGACTAGCGGCGATTCTACCTACGAGCAGTACTTC. Its translation is CASSSPRTSGDSTYEQYF. The chain has TRBV13 and TRBJ2-7, with TRBD2 matching over 10 bases. CDR3 length: 18 amino acids. Germline CDR1 is PRHDT and CDR2 is FYEKMQ (reference sequence). V gave up 4 bases and J gave up 2 bases; unmatched junction bases: 14.